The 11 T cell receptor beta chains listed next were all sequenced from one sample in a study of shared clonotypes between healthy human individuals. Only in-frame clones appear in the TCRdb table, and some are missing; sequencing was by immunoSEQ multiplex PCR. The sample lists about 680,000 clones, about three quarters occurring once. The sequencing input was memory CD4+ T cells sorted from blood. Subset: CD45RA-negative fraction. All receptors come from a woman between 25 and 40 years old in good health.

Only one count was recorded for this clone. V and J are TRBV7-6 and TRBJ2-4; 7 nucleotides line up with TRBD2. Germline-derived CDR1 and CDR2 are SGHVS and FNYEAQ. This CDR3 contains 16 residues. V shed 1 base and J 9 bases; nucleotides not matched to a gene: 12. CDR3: CASSLGLAEDGSIQYF. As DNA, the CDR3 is TGTGCCAGCAGCTTAGGGCTAGCGGAGGATGGTAGCATTCAGTACTTC.

CDR3: CASSPGRAFNNEQFF. DNA of the CDR3: TGTGCCAGCAGCCCAGGGAGAGCCTTTAACAATGAGCAGTTCTTC. This chain connects TRBV11-1 to TRBJ2-1; the D call may be TRBD1 or TRBD2 (5 bases each). The CDR3 sequence is 15 residues long. Trimming cost V 5 bases and J 5 bases, with 16 bases left between them. Germline V gives CDR1 SGHAT, CDR2 FQDESV (reference sequence).

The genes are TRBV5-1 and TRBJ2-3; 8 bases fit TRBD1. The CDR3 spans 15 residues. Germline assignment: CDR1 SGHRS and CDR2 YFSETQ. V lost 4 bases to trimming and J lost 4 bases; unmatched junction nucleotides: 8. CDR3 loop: CASSRGQGVADTQYF. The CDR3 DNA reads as TGCGCCAGCAGCCGCGGACAGGGAGTAGCAGATACGCAGTATTTT.

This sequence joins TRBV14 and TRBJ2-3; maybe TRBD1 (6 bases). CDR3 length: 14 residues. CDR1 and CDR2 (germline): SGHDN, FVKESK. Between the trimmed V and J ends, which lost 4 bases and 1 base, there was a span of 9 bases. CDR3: CASSRGQRTDTQYF. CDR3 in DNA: TGTGCCAGCAGCCGAGGACAGCGCACAGATACGCAGTATTTT.

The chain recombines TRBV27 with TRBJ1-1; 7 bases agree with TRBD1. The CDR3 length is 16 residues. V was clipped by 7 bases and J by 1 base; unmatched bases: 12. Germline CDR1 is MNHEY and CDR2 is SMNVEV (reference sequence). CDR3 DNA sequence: TGTGCCAGCACCACCCGGGGTTGGACAGGGAACACTGAAGCTTTCTTT. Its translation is CASTTRGWTGNTEAFF.

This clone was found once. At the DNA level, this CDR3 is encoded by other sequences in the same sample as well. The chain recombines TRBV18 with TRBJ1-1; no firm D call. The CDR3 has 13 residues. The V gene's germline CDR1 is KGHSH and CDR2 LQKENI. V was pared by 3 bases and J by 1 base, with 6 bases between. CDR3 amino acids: CASSPSENTEAFF. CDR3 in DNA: TGTGCCAGCTCACCTTCTGAGAACACTGAAGCTTTCTTT.

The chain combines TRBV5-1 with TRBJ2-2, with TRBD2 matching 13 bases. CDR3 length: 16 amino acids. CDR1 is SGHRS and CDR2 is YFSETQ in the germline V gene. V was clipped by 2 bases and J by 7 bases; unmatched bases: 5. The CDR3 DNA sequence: TGCGCCAGCAGCTTCCCCGGACTAGCGGGAGTCGGGGAGCTGTTTTTT. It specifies CASSFPGLAGVGELFF.

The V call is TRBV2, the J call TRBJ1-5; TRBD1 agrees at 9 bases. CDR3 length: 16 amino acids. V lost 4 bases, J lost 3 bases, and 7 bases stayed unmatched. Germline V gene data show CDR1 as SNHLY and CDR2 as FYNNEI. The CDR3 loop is CASSGRDRANNQPQHF. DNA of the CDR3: TGTGCCAGCAGTGGCCGGGACAGGGCTAACAATCAGCCCCAGCATTTT.

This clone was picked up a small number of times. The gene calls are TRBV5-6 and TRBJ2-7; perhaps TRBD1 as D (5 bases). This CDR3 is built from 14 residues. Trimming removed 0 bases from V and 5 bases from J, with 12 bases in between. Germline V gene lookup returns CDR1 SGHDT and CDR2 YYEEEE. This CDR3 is CASSLATVVNEQYF. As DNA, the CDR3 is TGTGCCAGCAGCTTGGCGACAGTGGTAAACGAGCAGTACTTC. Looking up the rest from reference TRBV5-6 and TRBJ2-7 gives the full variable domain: DAGVTQSPTHLIKTRGQQVTLRCSPKSGHDTVSWYQQALGQGPQFIFQYYEEEERQRGNFPDRFSGHQFPNYSSELNVNALLLGDSALYLCASSLATVVNEQYFGPGTRLTVT.

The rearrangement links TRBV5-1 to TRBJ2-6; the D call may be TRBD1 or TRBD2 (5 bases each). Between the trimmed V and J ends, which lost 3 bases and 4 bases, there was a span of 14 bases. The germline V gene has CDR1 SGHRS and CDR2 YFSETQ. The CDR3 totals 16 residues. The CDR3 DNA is TGCGCCAGCAGCTATAAGAGGGGAATGGGGGCCAACGTCCTGACTTTC. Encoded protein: CASSYKRGMGANVLTF.

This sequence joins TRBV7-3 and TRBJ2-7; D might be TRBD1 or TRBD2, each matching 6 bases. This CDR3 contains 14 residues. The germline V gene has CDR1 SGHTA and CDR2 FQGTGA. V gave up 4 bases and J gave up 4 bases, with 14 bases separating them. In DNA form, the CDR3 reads TGTGCCAGCAGCTCCCTAGGGGGGCTTTACGAGCAGTACTTC. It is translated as CASSSLGGLYEQYF. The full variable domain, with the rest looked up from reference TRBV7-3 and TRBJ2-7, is GAGVSQTPSNKVTEKGKYVELRCDPISGHTALYWYRQSLGQGPEFLIYFQGTGAADDSGLPNDRFFAVRPEGSVSTLKIQRTERGDSAVYLCASSSLGGLYEQYFGPGTRLTVT.